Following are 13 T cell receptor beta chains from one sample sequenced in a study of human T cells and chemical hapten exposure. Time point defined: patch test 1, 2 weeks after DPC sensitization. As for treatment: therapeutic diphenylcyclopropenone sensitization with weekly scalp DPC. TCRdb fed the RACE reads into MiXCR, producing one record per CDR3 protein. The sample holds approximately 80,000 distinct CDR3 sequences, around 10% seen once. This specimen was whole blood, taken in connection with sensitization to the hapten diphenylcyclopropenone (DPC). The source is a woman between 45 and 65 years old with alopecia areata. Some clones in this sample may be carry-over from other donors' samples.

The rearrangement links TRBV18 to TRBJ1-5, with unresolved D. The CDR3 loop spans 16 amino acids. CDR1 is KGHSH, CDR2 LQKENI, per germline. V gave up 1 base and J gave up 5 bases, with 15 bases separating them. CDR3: CASSPRGLGSDQPQHF. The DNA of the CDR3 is TGTGCCAGCTCACCACGTGGATTGGGATCCGATCAGCCCCAGCATTTT.

CDR3 in DNA: TGTGCCTGGAGCGGATCGGGACAGAACACTGAAGCTTTCTTT. This encodes CAWSGSGQNTEAFF. The chain carries TRBV30 and TRBJ1-1; a possible D gene is TRBD1 (6 bases). V shed 3 bases and J shed 1 base, with 12 bases lying between them. The CDR3 is 14 amino acids. Germline lookup yields CDR1 GTSNPN and CDR2 SVGIG (reference sequence).

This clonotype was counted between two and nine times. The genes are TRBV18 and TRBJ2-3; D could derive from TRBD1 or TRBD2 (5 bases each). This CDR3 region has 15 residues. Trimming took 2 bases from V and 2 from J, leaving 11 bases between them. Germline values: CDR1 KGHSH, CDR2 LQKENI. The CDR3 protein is CASSPTGTLTDTQYF. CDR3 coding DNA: TGTGCCAGCTCACCAACCGGGACCCTCACAGATACGCAGTATTTT.

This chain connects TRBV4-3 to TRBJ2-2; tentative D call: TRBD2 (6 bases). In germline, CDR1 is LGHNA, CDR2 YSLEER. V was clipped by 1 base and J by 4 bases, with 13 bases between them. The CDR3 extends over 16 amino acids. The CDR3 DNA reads TGCGCCAGCAGCCAAGGGGCGGGGTTATCCACCGGGGAGCTGTTTTTT. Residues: CASSQGAGLSTGELFF.

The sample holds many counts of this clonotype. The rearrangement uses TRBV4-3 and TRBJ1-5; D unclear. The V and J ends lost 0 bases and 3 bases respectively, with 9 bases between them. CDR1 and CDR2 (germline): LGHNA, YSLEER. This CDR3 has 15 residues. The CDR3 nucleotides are TGCGCCAGCAGCCAAGATCCTAGGGCCAATCAGCCCCAGCATTTT. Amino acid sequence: CASSQDPRANQPQHF.

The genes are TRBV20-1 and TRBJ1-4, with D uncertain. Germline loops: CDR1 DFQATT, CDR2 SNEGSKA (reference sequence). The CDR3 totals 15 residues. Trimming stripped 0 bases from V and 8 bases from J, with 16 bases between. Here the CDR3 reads CSARESHRREEKLFF. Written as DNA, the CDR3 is TGCAGTGCTAGAGAATCTCATCGCCGTGAGGAAAAACTGTTTTTT.

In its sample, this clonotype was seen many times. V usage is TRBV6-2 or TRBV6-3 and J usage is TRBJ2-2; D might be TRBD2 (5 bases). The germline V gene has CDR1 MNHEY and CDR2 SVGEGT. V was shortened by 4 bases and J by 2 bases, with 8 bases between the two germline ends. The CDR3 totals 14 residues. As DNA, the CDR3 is TGTGCCAGCAGTTCTGGACTTAACACCGGGGAGCTGTTTTTT. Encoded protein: CASSSGLNTGELFF.

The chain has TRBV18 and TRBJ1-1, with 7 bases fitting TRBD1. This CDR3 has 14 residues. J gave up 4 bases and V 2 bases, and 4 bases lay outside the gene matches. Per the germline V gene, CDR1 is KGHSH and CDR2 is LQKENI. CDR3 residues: CASSPARGGTEAFF. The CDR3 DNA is TGTGCCAGCTCACCAGCCAGGGGGGGCACTGAAGCTTTCTTT. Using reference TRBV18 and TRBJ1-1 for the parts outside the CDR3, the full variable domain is NAGVMQNPRHLVRRRGQEARLRCSPMKGHSHVYWYRQLPEEGLKFMVYLQKENIIDESGMPKERFSAEFPKEGPSILRIQQVVRGDSAAYFCASSPARGGTEAFFGQGTRLTVV.

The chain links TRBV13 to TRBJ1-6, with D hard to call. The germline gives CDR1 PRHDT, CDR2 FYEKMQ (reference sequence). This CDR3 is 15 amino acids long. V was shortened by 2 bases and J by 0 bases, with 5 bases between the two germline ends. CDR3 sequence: CASSLRSSYNSPLHF. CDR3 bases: TGTGCCAGCAGCTTAAGGAGCTCCTATAATTCACCCCTCCACTTT. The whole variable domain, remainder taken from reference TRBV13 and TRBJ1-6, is AAGVIQSPRHLIKEKRETATLKCYPIPRHDTVYWYQQGPGQDPQFLISFYEKMQSDKGSIPDRFSAQQFSDYHSELNMSSLELGDSALYFCASSLRSSYNSPLHFGNGTRLTVT.

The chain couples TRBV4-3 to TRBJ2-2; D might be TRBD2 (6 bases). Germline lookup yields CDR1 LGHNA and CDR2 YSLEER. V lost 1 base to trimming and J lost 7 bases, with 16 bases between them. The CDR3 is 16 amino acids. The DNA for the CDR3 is TGCGCCAGCAGCCAAGGCCCCGTCGGGGGAGACGGGGAGCTGTTTTTT. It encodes CASSQGPVGGDGELFF.

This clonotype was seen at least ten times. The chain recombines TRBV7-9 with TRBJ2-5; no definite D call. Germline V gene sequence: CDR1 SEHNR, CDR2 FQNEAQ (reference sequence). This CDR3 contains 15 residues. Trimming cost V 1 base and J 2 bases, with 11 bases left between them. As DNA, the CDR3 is TGTGCCAGCAGCTTAGTCTTGGGATCACAAGAGACCCAGTACTTC. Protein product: CASSLVLGSQETQYF.

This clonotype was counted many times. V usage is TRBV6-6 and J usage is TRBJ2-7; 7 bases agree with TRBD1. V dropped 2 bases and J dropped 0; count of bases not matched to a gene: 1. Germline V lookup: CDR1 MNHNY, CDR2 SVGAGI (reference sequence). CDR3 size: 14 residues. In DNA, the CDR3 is TGTGCCAGCAGTTACCGGGACAGCTCCTACGAGCAGTACTTC. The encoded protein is CASSYRDSSYEQYF.

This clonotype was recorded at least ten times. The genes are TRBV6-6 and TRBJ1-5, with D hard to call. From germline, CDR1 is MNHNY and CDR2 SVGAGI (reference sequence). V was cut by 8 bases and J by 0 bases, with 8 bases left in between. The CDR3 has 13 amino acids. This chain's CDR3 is CASHYDSNQPQHF. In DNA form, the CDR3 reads TGTGCCAGCCACTATGATAGCAATCAGCCCCAGCATTTT.